The 20 T cell receptor beta chains listed next were all sequenced from one sample in a study of Ad26.COV2.S vaccination and SARS-CoV-2 variants. Assay used: immunoSEQ multiplex PCR; TCRdb lists only in-frame clones, some missing. The repertoire holds about 390,000 clones, about nine tenths seen once, with 1.5% to 2% in the top ten. Treatment reported: some 20 received Ad26.COV2.S at low or high dose, single or two shots; roughly five received placebo; per-sample allocation not given. Day 63 after the first injection of vaccine or placebo was the sampling time. This material consisted of peripheral blood, taken in a trial of Ad26.COV2.S vaccine versus placebo. The source of these receptors is a person aged 18-60 years who received the Ad26.COV2.S COVID-19 vaccine or a placebo.

This clone was observed once. V is TRBV10-3 and J is TRBJ2-1; 15 bases fit TRBD2. Germline V gene data show CDR1 as ENHRY and CDR2 as SYGVKD. CDR3 length equals 19 residues. CDR3 sequence: CGSGPGLAGGADTYNEQFF. The DNA for the CDR3 is TGTGGGTCCGGTCCCGGACTAGCGGGGGGGGCCGACACCTACAATGAGCAGTTCTTC.

CDR3 protein: CASSSFGELFF. For the CDR3, the DNA is TGTGCCAGTAGTTCTTTCGGGGAGCTGTTTTTT. The gene calls are TRBV19 and TRBJ2-2; D ambiguous. Trimming removed 5 bases from V and 7 bases from J, with 5 bases in between. This CDR3 spans 11 amino acids. The germline gives CDR1 LNHDA, CDR2 SQIVND (reference sequence).

J is TRBJ1-2 and V is TRBV5-1; D not certain. This CDR3 contains 13 residues. V lost 0 bases and J lost 2, with 5 bases in between. The germline V gene has CDR1 SGHRS and CDR2 YFSETQ. CDR3 nucleotides: TGCGCCAGCAGCTTGGACAAGAACTATGGCTACACCTTC. It is translated as CASSLDKNYGYTF.

The CDR3 loop is CSVDLQGETQYF. The CDR3 DNA follows: TGCAGCGTTGACTTGCAAGGAGAGACCCAGTACTTC. V usage is TRBV29-1 and J usage is TRBJ2-5; D unresolved. The CDR3 spans 12 residues. V was trimmed by 3 bases and J by 4 bases, leaving 9 bases between them. Germline-derived CDR1 and CDR2 are SQVTM and ANQGSEA. The full variable domain, completed using reference TRBV29-1 and TRBJ2-5, is SAVISQKPSRDICQRGTSLTIQCQVDSQVTMMFWYRQQPGQSLTLIATANQGSEATYESGFVIDKFPISRPNLTFSTLTVSNMSPEDSSIYLCSVDLQGETQYFGPGTRLLVL.

J is TRBJ1-5 and V is TRBV7-2, with D tentatively TRBD1 (5 bases). The V gene lost 2 bases and the J gene lost 2 bases, with 22 bases spanning the gap. CDR1 is SGHTA and CDR2 is FQGNSA in the germline V gene. This CDR3 region has 19 residues. DNA of the CDR3: TGTGCCAGCAGCTTACAGGGCCCCATTCTCGGGCGGGGCAATCAGCCCCAGCATTTT. This translates into CASSLQGPILGRGNQPQHF.

V is TRBV4-3 and J is TRBJ1-3, with D unresolved. Per germline, CDR1 LGHNA and CDR2 YSLEER. Deletions cut 0 bases from V and 0 bases from J, with 9 bases between. This CDR3 has 16 amino acids. The CDR3 coding sequence is TGCGCCAGCAGCCAAGACGCAGGCAGCTCTGGAAACACCATATATTTT. Amino acid sequence: CASSQDAGSSGNTIYF.

The V and J genes are TRBV19 and TRBJ2-1; possible D gene TRBD1, 6 bases. The germline V gene encodes CDR1 LNHDA and CDR2 SQIVND (reference sequence). V lost 5 bases to trimming and J lost 0 bases, with 14 bases between them. The CDR3 runs to 16 residues. The CDR3 protein is CASSPSRDNSYNEQFF. CDR3 bases: TGTGCCAGTAGTCCATCCAGGGACAACTCCTACAATGAGCAGTTCTTC.

The chain links TRBV15 to TRBJ1-1; tentatively, D is TRBD1 (5 bases). This CDR3 comprises 15 residues. Trimming shortened V by 0 bases and J by 0 bases, and 8 bases separated the two germline ends. Germline-derived CDR1 and CDR2 are LNHNV and YYDKDF (reference sequence). The CDR3: CATSRDWGVNTEAFF. For the CDR3, the DNA is TGTGCCACCAGCAGAGATTGGGGGGTGAACACTGAAGCTTTCTTT.

V is TRBV2 and J is TRBJ2-2, with D maybe TRBD1 (7 bases). The CDR3 extends over 14 amino acids. Between the trimmed V and J ends, which lost 10 bases and 2 bases, there was a span of 14 bases. CDR1 SNHLY and CDR2 FYNNEI come from the germline V gene. The CDR3 region is CATRGTANTGELFF. DNA of the CDR3: TGTGCCACCCGGGGGACAGCTAACACCGGGGAGCTGTTTTTT.

The chain combines TRBV19 with TRBJ2-7; D not resolved. The CDR3 loop spans 12 amino acids. The V gene lost 5 bases and the J gene lost 3 bases, with 8 bases spanning the gap. Per germline, CDR1 LNHDA and CDR2 SQIVND (reference sequence). Here the CDR3 reads CASSGVGYEQYF. DNA of the CDR3: TGTGCCAGTAGTGGCGTGGGCTACGAGCAGTACTTC.

The rearrangement uses TRBV6-6 and TRBJ2-6; D may correspond to TRBD1 or TRBD2 (6 bases each). V was shortened by 0 bases and J by 6 bases, with 12 bases between the two germline ends. Germline CDR1 reads MNHNY; CDR2 reads SVGAGI (reference sequence). The CDR3 is 16 amino acids. The CDR3 DNA reads TGTGCCAGCAGTTACTCAGGGGGGTCAGAGGCCAACGTCCTGACTTTC. The encoded protein is CASSYSGGSEANVLTF.

The chain is built from TRBV15 and TRBJ2-5, with 8 bases matching TRBD1. CDR3 size: 17 residues. Germline V gives CDR1 LNHNV, CDR2 YYDKDF (reference sequence). The ends lost 1 base at V and 5 bases at J; junction bases unmatched: 12. CDR3 nucleotides: TGTGCCACCAGCAGAGGAGATGACAGGGGAGGCGTTGAGACCCAGTACTTC. Residues: CATSRGDDRGGVETQYF. Full variable domain (outside the CDR3, taken from reference TRBV15 and TRBJ2-5): DAMVIQNPRYQVTQFGKPVTLSCSQTLNHNVMYWYQQKSSQAPKLLFHYYDKDFNNEADTPDNFQSRRPNTSFCFLDIRSPGLGDTAMYLCATSRGDDRGGVETQYFGPGTRLLVL.

This clone was detected only once. This chain joins TRBV7-2 and TRBJ2-3; tentative D call: TRBD2 (7 bases). Germline assignment: CDR1 SGHTA and CDR2 FQGNSA. This CDR3 has 18 residues. The V and J ends lost 5 bases and 0 bases respectively, with 21 bases between them. CDR3 bases: TGTGCCAGCAGCCCAATGGGGGGGCGCGTCTTCAGCACAGATACGCAGTATTTT. It yields the protein CASSPMGGRVFSTDTQYF.

The rearrangement links TRBV20-1 to TRBJ2-7, with 7 bases lining up with TRBD1. This CDR3 is built from 14 residues. Germline V lookup: CDR1 DFQATT, CDR2 SNEGSKA (reference sequence). Germline trimming cut 3 bases from V and 2 bases from J; bases unmatched to any gene: 7. CDR3 DNA: TGCAGTGCTAGTGCTTGGGACAGAACCTACGAGCAGTACTTC. Protein product: CSASAWDRTYEQYF.

The V gene is TRBV7-6, the J gene TRBJ2-1; 9 bases match TRBD1. The CDR3 is made up of 16 amino acids. CDR1 and CDR2 (germline): SGHVS, FNYEAQ. J gave up 2 bases and V 1 base, and 3 bases lay outside the gene matches. Here the CDR3 reads CASSLGGQGTYNEQFF. The CDR3 bases are TGTGCCAGCAGCTTAGGGGGACAGGGTACCTACAATGAGCAGTTCTTC.

This clone was seen a few times. The rearrangement uses TRBV9 and TRBJ1-1; D is perhaps TRBD1 (6 bases). CDR1 and CDR2 from the germline V gene are SGDLS and YYNGEE. The V end was cut by 1 base, the J end by 0 bases, with 10 bases between. There are 15 residues in the CDR3. Here the CDR3 reads CASSVRQDMNTEAFF. CDR3 DNA: TGTGCCAGCAGCGTAAGACAGGACATGAACACTGAAGCTTTCTTT.

The CDR3 DNA reads TGCGCCAGCAGCCAAGATAGGTGGGGGCTAGTCATCTACACCTTC. Protein sequence: CASSQDRWGLVIYTF. This chain links TRBV4-3 with TRBJ1-2; D perhaps matches TRBD1 (6 bases). CDR1 and CDR2 (germline): LGHNA, YSLEER. This CDR3 has 15 residues. The V gene lost 0 bases and the J gene lost 10 bases, with 18 bases spanning the gap.

The V gene is TRBV7-2, the J gene TRBJ1-3; 7 bases match TRBD1. Trimming at V came to 5 bases and at J to 0 bases, leaving 7 bases not matched to a gene. Germline V gene lookup returns CDR1 SGHTA and CDR2 FQGNSA. The length of the CDR3 is 16 residues. Here the CDR3 reads CASSAGQDSSGNTIYF. Here the CDR3 DNA reads TGTGCCAGCAGCGCCGGACAGGACAGCTCTGGAAACACCATATATTTT.

The CDR3 here is CASSPTGGRTGELFF. Here the CDR3 DNA reads TGTGCCAGCAGCCCGACAGGGGGTCGAACCGGGGAGCTGTTTTTT. This chain links TRBV6-2 or TRBV6-3 with TRBJ2-2; 9 nucleotides align to TRBD1. The germline V gene has CDR1 MNHEY and CDR2 SVGEGT. CDR3 length equals 15 residues. V gave up 6 bases and J gave up 5 bases; unmatched junction bases: 7.

This chain joins TRBV10-1 and TRBJ1-1; 12 nucleotides align to TRBD1. V lost 3 bases and J lost 7; bases outside the gene matches: 6. Germline CDR1 is WNHNN and CDR2 is SYGVQD (reference sequence). CDR3 size: 15 residues. CDR3 nucleotide sequence: TGCGCCAGCAGTGATGGGACAGGGGGCATAAGTGAAGCTTTCTTT. Encoded protein: CASSDGTGGISEAFF.